This TCR beta chain was identified in a study of CD8+CD57+ T cells in acquired aplastic anemia. For the study at large: Sorted CD4+ and CD8+ cells yielded DNA averaging about 3.2 ug. Whole-study findings and limits: Patients versus controls showed no significant CD8+ Simpson's diversity difference.

This clonotype appeared a few times. The antigen is not known. Profiling that covered TCR beta VDJ and CDR3 relied on genomic DNA as its template. TCRdb reanalysed the reads using MiXCR and keeps one entry per CDR3 protein. The data contain about 260,000 distinct CDR3 sequences, around 82% of them singletons. Whoever was chosen for sequencing had shown CD8+CD57+ cell expansion by flow cytometry. The CDR3 has 13 residues. Trimming shortened V by 5 bases and J by 2 bases, and 10 bases separated the two germline ends. Germline CDR1 is SQVTM and CDR2 is ANQGSEA. This chain uses TRBV29-1 with TRBJ2-1, with D uncertain. The material sequenced was sorted CD4+, CD8+, or CD8+CD57+ T cells (not recorded which) from PBMCs. This clonotype was sampled from a human donor with aplastic anemia. CDR3 sequence: CSVPLLTYNEQFF. CDR3 DNA sequence: TGCAGCGTTCCCCTACTCACCTACAATGAGCAGTTCTTC.